This T cell receptor beta chain emerged from a study of shared clonotypes between healthy human individuals. The donors, all of them Caucasian adults, lived in Nashville, Tennessee. As regards this clone: The antigen is undetermined. The sample holds other DNA sequences that translate to the same CDR3.

Findings and limits, study-wide: A handful of donors shared 5% to 5.5% of their naive CD4 clonotypes.

The ends were cut back, 0 bases at V and 0 bases at J, with 4 bases in the middle. Germline V gives CDR1 SGDLS, CDR2 YYNGEE. CDR3 size: 14 residues. Sequenced by immunoSEQ multiplex PCR; TCRdb stores in-frame clones only, minus some. In the table there are fewer than 1.6 million clones, 97% to 99% of which are singletons. Input material: naive CD4+ T cells sorted from blood. Subset of the sample: CD45RA+ positively selected. The sequence was collected from a man aged 25-45 years in good health. The chain is built from TRBV9 and TRBJ1-3, with D uncertain. CDR3 sequence (DNA): TGTGCCAGCAGCGTAGAGGCCTCTGGAAACACCATATATTTT. Encoded protein: CASSVEASGNTIYF.